Below, one T cell receptor beta chain is given with its context. Its specificity is not known. V was shortened by 8 bases and J by 4 bases, with 11 bases between the two germline ends. The germline V gene has CDR1 SEHNR and CDR2 FQNEAQ (reference sequence). The CDR3 covers 13 residues. This entry comes from a study of lymphopenia after photon versus proton radiotherapy. Study-wide findings and caveats: Authors raise, but do not show, better survival with proton therapy. After the lymphocyte nadir, photon-treated repertoires showed oligoclonal expansion, especially of CD8+ Temra cells. Relative stability marked proton patients; photon patients lost diversity and naive cells. In patients who died, overall survival fell as post-nadir TCR diversity dropped more.

TCRdb's table, derived via immunoSEQ multiplex PCR, lists solely in-frame clones and lacks some. The sample shows approximately 91,000 clones, around 88% of them seen only once. This clonotype was obtained from a man aged 55 to 70 with pancreatic cancer. Material: peripheral blood, obtained from a patient treated with proton-based radiotherapy. This rearrangement joins TRBV7-9 to TRBJ2-2; D call uncertain. The CDR3 reads CASGAWGTGELFF. CDR3 sequence (DNA): TGTGCCAGCGGCGCATGGGGCACCGGGGAGCTGTTTTTT.